The present entry profiles one TCR beta chain with its context. What it binds is not known. This specimen comes from a study of T cell clones after liver transplantation. Across the study: In this trial, immunosuppression withdrawal was attempted within 2 years of liver transplant. Post-transplant blood was tracked for graft-donor-reactive T cell clones identified in a pre-transplant mixed lymphocyte reaction. Timepoints were pre-transplant, pre-withdrawal, and after withdrawal was completed or failed.

Whole-study results and caveats: Rather than being deleted, graft donor-reactive T cells may have moved into the graft.

Only in-frame clones appear in the TCRdb table, and some are missing; sequencing was by immunoSEQ multiplex PCR. The sample yields 75,000 to 95,000 clones, 75% to 90% seen once. This CDR3 region has 12 residues. Looked up from germline, CDR1 is SQVTM and CDR2 is ANQGSEA. Between the trimmed V and J ends, which lost 6 bases and 8 bases, there was a span of 14 bases. The source was CD4+ T cells from blood, collected at the 22-month timepoint. The rearrangement uses TRBV29-1 and TRBJ2-1; D remains ambiguous. This clonotype was sampled from a human patient who received a liver transplant. Some T cells may be the graft donor's. CDR3 loop: CSVQRGGDEQFF. In DNA, the CDR3 is TGCAGCGTCCAGAGAGGCGGTGATGAGCAGTTCTTC.